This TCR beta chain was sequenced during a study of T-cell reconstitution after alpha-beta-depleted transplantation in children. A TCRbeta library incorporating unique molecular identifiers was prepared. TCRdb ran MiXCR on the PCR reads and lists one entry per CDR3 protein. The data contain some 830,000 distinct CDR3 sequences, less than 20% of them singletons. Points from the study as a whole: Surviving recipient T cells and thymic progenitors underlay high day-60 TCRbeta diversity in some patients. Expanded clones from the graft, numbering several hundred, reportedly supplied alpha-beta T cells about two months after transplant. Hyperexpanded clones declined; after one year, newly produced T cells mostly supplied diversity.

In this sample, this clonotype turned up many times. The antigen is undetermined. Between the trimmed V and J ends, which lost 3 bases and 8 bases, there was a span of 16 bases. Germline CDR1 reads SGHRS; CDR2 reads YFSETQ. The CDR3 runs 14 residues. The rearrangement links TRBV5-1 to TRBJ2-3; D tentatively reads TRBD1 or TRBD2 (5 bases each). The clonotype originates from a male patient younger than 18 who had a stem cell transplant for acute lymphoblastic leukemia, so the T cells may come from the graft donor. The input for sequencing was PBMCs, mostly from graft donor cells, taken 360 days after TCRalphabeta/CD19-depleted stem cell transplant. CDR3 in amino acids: CASSWDGVLVTQYF. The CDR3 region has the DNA TGCGCCAGCAGCTGGGACGGCGTTCTTGTTACGCAGTATTTT.